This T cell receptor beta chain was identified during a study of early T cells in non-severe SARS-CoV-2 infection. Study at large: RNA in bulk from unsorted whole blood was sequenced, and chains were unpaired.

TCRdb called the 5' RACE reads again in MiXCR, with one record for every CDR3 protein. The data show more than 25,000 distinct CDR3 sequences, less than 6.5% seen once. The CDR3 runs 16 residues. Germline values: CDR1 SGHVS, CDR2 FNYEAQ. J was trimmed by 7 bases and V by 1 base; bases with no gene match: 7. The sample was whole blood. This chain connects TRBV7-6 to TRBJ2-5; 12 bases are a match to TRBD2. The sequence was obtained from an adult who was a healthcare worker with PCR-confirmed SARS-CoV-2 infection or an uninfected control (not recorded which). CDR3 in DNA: TGTGCCAGCAGCTTAGGGACTAGCGGGATTTGGCGGACCCAGTACTTC. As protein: CASSLGTSGIWRTQYF.